What follows is one T cell receptor beta chain and its context. What it binds is unknown. These data originate in a study of T cell repertoires in cytomegalovirus infection. The study's findings and limits: Dominating the ex vivo response were TCR beta clonotypes that were CMV-specific and HLA-C-restricted. CMV carriers with the relevant HLA were identified by cumulative public TCR beta family frequency.

TCRdb ran MiXCR on the reads and lists one entry per CDR3 protein. The table records roughly 340,000 distinct CDR3 sequences, almost 30% of them present only once. The length of the CDR3 is 16 residues. Germline CDR1 SGHRS, CDR2 YFSETQ. With V trimmed by 4 bases and J by 0 bases, 5 bases remained unmatched. The rearrangement uses TRBV5-1 and TRBJ2-2; 8 nucleotides align to TRBD1. This sample comprised cultured PBMCs, obtained from culture after CMV antigen stimulation. The TCR comes from a human donor in good health (CMV status not recorded). Some clones in this sample may be carry-over from other donors' samples. This CDR3 is CASSPRTGTNTGELFF. The CDR3 nucleotides read TGCGCCAGCAGCCCGAGGACAGGGACGAACACCGGGGAGCTGTTTTTT.